The 9 T cell receptor beta chains presented below share a single source sample, sequenced in a study of CD8+ T cells in alopecia areata. The authors extracted RNA and reverse transcribed it into cDNA as the sequencing template. Repertoires were generated with immunoSEQ multiplex PCR, while TCRdb's copy carries only in-frame clones and drops some. The sample has 100,000 to 150,000 clones, around three fifths seen once; the top ten hold less than 5.5%. Here the sequenced sample was CD4+ T cells sorted from blood, taken at week 0. The receptors come from a human donor with alopecia areata.

This clone was counted only a few times. This sequence joins TRBV5-6 and TRBJ2-3; D perhaps matches TRBD2 (6 bases). Germline-derived CDR1 and CDR2 are SGHDT and YYEEEE. CDR3 length: 14 amino acids. V was cut by 4 bases and J by 3 bases, with 12 bases left in between. CDR3 DNA sequence: TGTGCCAGCAGCCCCGGCGGGATAACAGATACGCAGTATTTT. The encoded protein is CASSPGGITDTQYF.

The rearrangement links TRBV6-5 to TRBJ2-3; D possibly uses TRBD1 or TRBD2 (5 bases each). The length of the CDR3 is 15 residues. Per germline, CDR1 MNHEY and CDR2 SVGAGI. The V and J ends lost 0 bases and 2 bases respectively, with 9 bases between them. CDR3 sequence reads: CASSYSWGNTDTQYF. In DNA, the CDR3 is TGTGCCAGCAGTTACTCGTGGGGGAACACAGATACGCAGTATTTT.

The V and J genes are TRBV11-2 and TRBJ2-7; D possibly corresponds to TRBD2 (6 bases). The V and J ends lost 3 bases and 7 bases respectively, with 19 bases between them. Per the germline V gene, CDR1 is SGHAT and CDR2 is FQNNGV. The CDR3 is 15 amino acids. CDR3 sequence: CASSLILNGGGEQYF. CDR3 nucleotides: TGTGCCAGCAGCTTGATACTAAACGGGGGAGGAGAGCAGTACTTC.

This sequence joins TRBV21-1 and TRBJ2-5; TRBD2, the table's D call, lacks a check against the DNA. TRBV21-1 is shown as a pseudogene. This CDR3 comprises 15 residues. CDR3 in amino acids: CASSPTTWVQETQYF. The CDR3 nucleotides are TGTGCCAGCAGTCCGACTACCTGGGTCCAAGAGACCCAGTACTTC.

In this sample, this clone turned up a few times. The rearrangement uses TRBV7-9 and TRBJ2-5; no clear D. The germline CDR1 and CDR2 sequences are SEHNR and FQNEAQ (reference sequence). Between the trimmed V and J ends, which lost 3 bases and 9 bases, there was a span of 11 bases. CDR3 length: 12 amino acids. The CDR3 is CASSFSRSAQYF. The CDR3 bases are TGTGCCAGCAGCTTTTCACGATCGGCCCAGTACTTC.

This clone was found a few times. The chain combines TRBV20-1 with TRBJ2-7; D is uncertain. Germline CDR1 is DFQATT and CDR2 is SNEGSKA (reference sequence). This CDR3 spans 11 amino acids. With 3 bases removed from V and 3 bases from J, the gap between germline ends came to 6 bases. The CDR3 spells CSASPIYEQYF. CDR3 coding DNA: TGCAGTGCTAGTCCCATCTACGAGCAGTACTTC.

The V and J genes are TRBV14 and TRBJ2-7; D is unresolved. V lost 3 bases, J lost 2 bases, and 5 bases lay in between. CDR3 length: 12 amino acids. Germline V gene lookup returns CDR1 SGHDN and CDR2 FVKESK. This chain's CDR3 is CASSHQPYEQYF. CDR3 sequence (DNA): TGTGCCAGCAGCCATCAGCCCTACGAGCAGTACTTC. The full variable domain, its missing parts supplied by reference TRBV14 and TRBJ2-7, is EAGVTQFPSHSVIEKGQTVTLRCDPISGHDNLYWYRRVMGKEIKFLLHFVKESKQDESGMPNNRFLAERTGGTYSTLKVQPAELEDSGVYFCASSHQPYEQYFGPGTRLTVT.

V is TRBV5-4 and J is TRBJ2-3; 7 nucleotides line up with TRBD2. The CDR3 has 16 residues. The V gene end was trimmed by 0 bases and the J gene end by 6 bases; junction bases not matched to a gene: 10. Germline V CDR1 and CDR2: SGHNT, YYREEE (reference sequence). The CDR3 bases are TGTGCCAGCAGCTTGGCTAGCGGTCCTATGGGCGATACGCAGTATTTT. This gives the protein CASSLASGPMGDTQYF.

The genes are TRBV11-2 and TRBJ1-1, with a tentative D call TRBD1 (5 bases). The CDR3 has 15 residues. V dropped 5 bases and J dropped 3 bases, with 16 bases sitting between them. Germline V gives CDR1 SGHAT, CDR2 FQNNGV. The CDR3 nucleotides read TGTGCCAGCAGCCCCCACACAGGAGTTCACACTGAAGCTTTCTTT. This translates into CASSPHTGVHTEAFF.